This T cell receptor (beta chain) originates from a study of blood T cell repertoires in COVID-19. Study-wide background: Spain, Italy and the United States supplied samples that represented acute and convalescent COVID-19. The analysed material was cDNA or gDNA that came from T cells, B-cell-depleted T cells, or PBMCs.

This clone was detected only once. In the original workflow: It was from reference gene primer amplification that nucleated cell counts were estimated. The table came from immunoSEQ multiplex PCR; TCRdb's copy has only in-frame clones and leaves some out. From that table come the V and J calls and clone size; the DNA was used to work out D and trimming. The profile covers over 80,000 clones, with around 93% appearing a single time and around 1.8% taken by the ten largest. CDR1 and CDR2 from the germline V gene are SGHNT and YYREEE (reference sequence). The V and J ends lost 5 bases and 3 bases respectively, with 11 bases between them. The CDR3 loop spans 14 amino acids.

The TCR sequence derives from a human donor with active COVID-19. The donor label of this sample is uncertain. Sequenced: peripheral blood. The genes are TRBV5-4 and TRBJ2-2; a weak D match, TRBD1 (5 bases). The CDR3 bases are TGTGCCAGCAGGGCAGGGATCGACACCGGGGAGCTGTTTTTT. It translates to CASRAGIDTGELFF.